These 8 T cell receptor beta chains share one sample of origin, sequenced in a study of CD4+ T cells in melanoma. The repertoire was sequenced with immunoSEQ multiplex PCR; TCRdb's copy has only in-frame clones and lacks some. The table lists approximately 47,000 clones, 85% to 90% of them singletons. The specimen sequenced was peripheral blood. These receptors originate from a human donor with melanoma.

The chain uses TRBV5-1 and TRBJ1-1; D is uncertain. The CDR3 is made up of 14 amino acids. Germline lookup yields CDR1 SGHRS and CDR2 YFSETQ. V was trimmed by 0 bases and J by 1 base, leaving 7 bases between them. The CDR3 nucleotides are TGCGCCAGCAGCTTGGTCTCGGGGAACACTGAAGCTTTCTTT. It codes for CASSLVSGNTEAFF.

This CDR3 is CASSLGQGGSGNTIYF. The CDR3, as DNA: TGCGCCAGCAGCCTTGGACAGGGCGGCTCTGGAAACACCATATATTTT. The rearrangement links TRBV4-1 to TRBJ1-3, with 8 bases identical to TRBD1. This CDR3 region has 16 residues. CDR1 and CDR2 (germline): MGHRA, YSYEKL. V trimming: 4 bases; J trimming: 0 bases; junction bases outside the gene matches: 5.

A few counts support this clone. The V gene is TRBV30, the J gene TRBJ1-2; D not certain. Deletions cut 4 bases from V and 2 bases from J, with 11 bases between. Germline V gives CDR1 GTSNPN, CDR2 SVGIG (reference sequence). The CDR3 is 13 amino acids. DNA of the CDR3: TGTGCCTGGATAGGCAGGCACAACTATGGCTACACCTTC. Translating it yields CAWIGRHNYGYTF.

As for this clone: The same CDR3 arises from other DNA sequences in this sample as well. This chain uses TRBV5-1 with TRBJ1-1; a weak D match, TRBD1 (6 bases). The CDR3 is 13 amino acids. The V end was cut by 4 bases, the J end by 1 base, with 8 bases between. Germline CDR1 reads SGHRS; CDR2 reads YFSETQ. CDR3 region: CASSAGQNTEAFF. The CDR3 DNA reads TGCGCCAGCAGCGCGGGACAGAACACTGAAGCTTTCTTT.

This rearrangement joins TRBV5-4 to TRBJ1-6; TRBD1 might be the D (5 bases). CDR3 length: 14 amino acids. V was clipped by 1 base and J by 6 bases, with 8 bases between them. Looked up from germline, CDR1 is SGHNT and CDR2 is YYREEE (reference sequence). The CDR3 reads CASSLLQGNSPLHF. CDR3 DNA sequence: TGTGCCAGCAGCTTGTTGCAGGGTAATTCACCCCTCCACTTT.

This sequence joins TRBV6-1 and TRBJ2-7; TRBD1 aligns across 9 bases. There are 14 residues in the CDR3. Per germline, CDR1 MNHNS and CDR2 SASEGT. V was clipped by 10 bases and J by 4 bases; unmatched bases: 11. CDR3 DNA: TGTGCCATTCATTCCGGGACAGGGCAATACGAGCAGTACTTC. This encodes CAIHSGTGQYEQYF.

The rearrangement joins TRBV30 to TRBJ1-2; D may be TRBD1 (6 bases). CDR3 size: 14 residues. Germline V CDR1 and CDR2: GTSNPN, SVGIG (reference sequence). Trimming shortened V by 0 bases and J by 6 bases, and 14 bases separated the two germline ends. The DNA for the CDR3 is TGTGCCTGGAGTGTAGGTTTCCAGGGGAATGGCTACACCTTC. This translates into CAWSVGFQGNGYTF.

The genes are TRBV19 and TRBJ1-1; tentatively, D is TRBD1 (5 bases). The ends were cut back, 3 bases at V and 4 bases at J, with 15 bases in the middle. The CDR3 sequence is 15 residues long. Germline V gene sequence: CDR1 LNHDA, CDR2 SQIVND (reference sequence). As DNA, the CDR3 is TGTGCCAGTAGTATCCCGGGGATCGGGGGCACTGAAGCTTTCTTT. Protein product: CASSIPGIGGTEAFF. Full variable domain (outside the CDR3, taken from reference TRBV19 and TRBJ1-1): DGGITQSPKYLFRKEGQNVTLSCEQNLNHDAMYWYRQDPGQGLRLIYYSQIVNDFQKGDIAEGYSVSREKKESFPLTVTSAQKNPTAFYLCASSIPGIGGTEAFFGQGTRLTVV.